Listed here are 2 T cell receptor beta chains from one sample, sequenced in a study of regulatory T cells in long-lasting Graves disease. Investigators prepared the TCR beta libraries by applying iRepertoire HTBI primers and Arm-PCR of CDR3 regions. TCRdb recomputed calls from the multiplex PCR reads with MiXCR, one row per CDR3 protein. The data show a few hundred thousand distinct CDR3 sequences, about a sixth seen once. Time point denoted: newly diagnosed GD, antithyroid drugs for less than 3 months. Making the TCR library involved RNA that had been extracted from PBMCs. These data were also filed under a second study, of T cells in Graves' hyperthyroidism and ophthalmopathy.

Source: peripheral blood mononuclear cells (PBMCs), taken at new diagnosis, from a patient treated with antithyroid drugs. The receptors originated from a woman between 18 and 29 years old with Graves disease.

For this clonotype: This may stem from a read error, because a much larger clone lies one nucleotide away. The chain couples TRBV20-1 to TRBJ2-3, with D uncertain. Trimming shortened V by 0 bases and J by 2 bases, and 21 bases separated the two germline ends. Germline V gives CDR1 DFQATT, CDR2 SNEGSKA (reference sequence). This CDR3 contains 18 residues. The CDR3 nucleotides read TGCAGTGCTAGAGACCCTTCGACACGTGAAGCGCCCACAGATACGCAGTATTTT. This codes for CSARDPSTREAPTDTQYF.

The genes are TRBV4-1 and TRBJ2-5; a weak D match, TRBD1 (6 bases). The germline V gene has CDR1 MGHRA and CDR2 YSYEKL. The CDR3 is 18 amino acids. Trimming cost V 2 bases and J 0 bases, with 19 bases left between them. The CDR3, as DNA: TGCGCCAGCAGCCAACAGATCCTACAGGGTTTTGACCAAGAGACCCAGTACTTC. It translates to CASSQQILQGFDQETQYF.